Each of the 14 T cell receptor beta chains below was sequenced from the same sample in a study of PD-1 blockade in classical Hodgkin lymphoma (TCRdb year 2020). The label giving this sample's time point can be read as: cycle 4 day 1 (C4D1), after 5 to 7 weeks of nivolumab. Every trial patient had relapsed after autologous stem cell transplantation, and cohorts A, B and C differed in prior brentuximab vedotin exposure. Magnetic negative selection with a Miltenyi CD8+ T cell isolation kit was used to purify CD8+ T cells from thawed PBMCs. Receptor libraries were prepared by the immunoSEQ multiplex PCR assay. TCRdb stores this immuneACCESS table with in-frame sequences only. Part of the clones is absent; in the studies checked, under half of the shortfall reflects unresolved V genes, and no reason is known for the rest. The sample data list just under 10,000 clones, and about 68% of these were observed just once. Of the sample, approximately 10% falls within the top ten clones.

Material: CD8+ T cells from blood, obtained before the fourth cycle of nivolumab. The receptors were gathered from a human donor with classical Hodgkin lymphoma.

The rearrangement uses TRBV6-5 and TRBJ2-1; TRBD2 matches at 7 bases. V lost 4 bases to trimming and J lost 2 bases; unmatched junction nucleotides: 5. Per germline, CDR1 MNHEY and CDR2 SVGAGI. CDR3 size: 15 residues. CDR3 in DNA: TGTGCCAGCAGTTCCTCTAGCGGAGCCTACAATGAGCAGTTCTTC. Translating gives CASSSSSGAYNEQFF.

The V and J genes are TRBV7-3 and TRBJ2-7; D is perhaps TRBD1 or TRBD2 (5 bases each). The CDR3 is 15 amino acids. Germline CDR1 and CDR2: SGHTA and FQGTGA. The V end lost 6 bases, the J end lost 5 bases, and 20 bases lay between the germline ends. The CDR3 DNA sequence: TGTGCCAGCAGTCCTCGAGGGGCTCCTGAGGACGAGCAGTACTTC. Translation gives CASSPRGAPEDEQYF.

With regard to this clone: The same CDR3 arises from other DNA sequences in this sample as well. The chain carries TRBV30 and TRBJ1-1; D is uncertain. Germline CDR1 and CDR2: GTSNPN and SVGIG (reference sequence). Trimming shortened V by 2 bases and J by 1 base, and 8 bases separated the two germline ends. This CDR3 is built from 13 residues. DNA for the CDR3: TGTGCCTGGAGTCCAGTAAAGAACACTGAAGCTTTCTTT. This encodes CAWSPVKNTEAFF.

J is TRBJ2-7 and V is TRBV19; TRBD2 matches at 9 bases. The junction had 5 bases not matched to a gene; V was cut back by 1 base and J by 4 bases. This CDR3 has 15 amino acids. Per germline, CDR1 LNHDA and CDR2 SQIVND (reference sequence). CDR3 in amino acids: CASSIGPSGTYEQYF. In nucleotides, the CDR3 is TGTGCCAGTAGTATAGGGCCTAGCGGGACTTACGAGCAGTACTTC.

The chain has TRBV30 and TRBJ1-2; possibly TRBD1 for D (5 bases). This CDR3 is built from 13 residues. V was clipped by 3 bases and J by 6 bases, with 14 bases between them. Germline loops: CDR1 GTSNPN, CDR2 SVGIG (reference sequence). CDR3 sequence: CAWRYQGSNGYTF. CDR3 sequence (DNA): TGTGCCTGGAGATACCAGGGATCGAATGGCTACACCTTC.

The J gene is TRBJ1-5, the V gene TRBV21-1. TRBV21-1 is flagged as a pseudogene. The CDR3 has 14 residues. The CDR3 DNA reads as TGTGCCAGCAGCGTACCCGGGACTGGGCAGCCCCAGCATTTT. Encoded protein: CASSVPGTGQPQHF.

This chain links TRBV7-6 with TRBJ2-5, with D tentatively TRBD2 (5 bases). Germline V lookup: CDR1 SGHVS, CDR2 FNYEAQ. The germline V and J ends were trimmed by 5 bases and 4 bases, with 20 bases remaining between them. This CDR3 is 16 amino acids long. Here the CDR3 reads CASSPEAGRIGETQYF. CDR3 nucleotide sequence: TGTGCCAGCAGCCCGGAGGCGGGCCGGATAGGAGAGACCCAGTACTTC.

V and J are TRBV5-1 and TRBJ1-5; D gene ambiguous. The CDR3 contains 15 residues. CDR1 and CDR2 (germline): SGHRS, YFSETQ. Trimming cost V 1 base and J 7 bases, with 15 bases left between them. In nucleotides, the CDR3 is TGCGCCAGCAGCTTGAACGGCTTCCCGGGGCAGCCCCAGCATTTT. Protein sequence: CASSLNGFPGQPQHF.

V usage is TRBV11-3 and J usage is TRBJ2-1, with D possibly matching TRBD2 (6 bases). Deletions cut 1 base from V and 9 bases from J, with 13 bases between. This CDR3 contains 14 residues. The germline V gene has CDR1 SGHNT and CDR2 YENEEA. CDR3 DNA: TGTGCCAGCAGCTTAGCGGGAGTCGGGGCTGAGCAGTTCTTC. As protein: CASSLAGVGAEQFF.

This clone was picked up one time. Written as DNA, the CDR3 is TGTGCCAGCAGCTTGATTCCAGCGAGCCCCTACGAGCAGTACTTC. This codes for CASSLIPASPYEQYF. The chain couples TRBV7-2 to TRBJ2-7; D is uncertain. The CDR3 consists of 15 residues. V was shortened by 3 bases and J by 2 bases, with 14 bases between the two germline ends. CDR1 is SGHTA and CDR2 is FQGNSA in the germline V gene.

This clone was counted between two and nine times. This rearrangement joins TRBV7-8 to TRBJ2-1, with D possibly TRBD2 on 6 matching bases. The CDR3 extends over 16 amino acids. V was shortened by 5 bases and J by 4 bases, with 18 bases between the two germline ends. The germline V gene has CDR1 SGHVS and CDR2 FQNEAQ. The CDR3 is CASSRDQREFYNEQFF. As DNA, the CDR3 is TGTGCCAGCAGCCGTGATCAACGGGAGTTTTACAATGAGCAGTTCTTC.

V usage is TRBV7-7 and J usage is TRBJ2-1; D possibly corresponds to TRBD1 (6 bases). V dropped 5 bases and J dropped 8 bases, with 13 bases sitting between them. The CDR3 spans 13 residues. The germline CDR1 and CDR2 sequences are SSHAT and FNYEAQ (reference sequence). DNA for the CDR3: TGTGCCAGCAGCCCGGGACAAGGCGATGAGCAGTTCTTC. Protein sequence: CASSPGQGDEQFF.

This chain joins TRBV27 and TRBJ2-1; 8 positions agree with TRBD2. The CDR3 is 14 amino acids. The germline gives CDR1 MNHEY, CDR2 SMNVEV (reference sequence). V lost 7 bases and J lost 4; bases outside the gene matches: 6. The CDR3 spells CASIVAGRYNEQFF. CDR3 nucleotides: TGTGCCAGCATAGTAGCGGGACGTTACAATGAGCAGTTCTTC.

The chain is built from TRBV11-3 and TRBJ1-2, with no clear D. V lost 1 base to trimming and J lost 2 bases, with 8 bases between them. CDR3 size: 14 residues. Germline lookup yields CDR1 SGHNT and CDR2 YENEEA. The CDR3 DNA reads TGTGCCAGCAGCTTAGGGATAGGGAACTATGGCTACACCTTC. Encoded protein: CASSLGIGNYGYTF. The variable domain in full, completed from reference TRBV11-3 and TRBJ1-2, reads EAGVVQSPRYKIIEKKQPVAFWCNPISGHNTLYWYLQNLGQGPELLIRYENEEAVDDSQLPKDRFSAERLKGVDSTLKIQPAELGDSAVYLCASSLGIGNYGYTFGSGTRLTVV.